This T cell receptor beta chain is drawn from a study of cytomegalovirus exposure and HLA in healthy donors. Using immunoSEQ multiplex PCR, the repertoire was profiled, and TCRdb retains in-frame clones only, with some absent. The sample holds 35,000 to 55,000 clones, over 85% seen once. The CDR3 loop spans 14 amino acids. V was shortened by 6 bases and J by 5 bases, with 13 bases between the two germline ends. In germline, CDR1 is MNHEY, CDR2 SMNVEV (reference sequence). Source material: PBMCs. The rearrangement uses TRBV27 and TRBJ2-2; D may be TRBD1 (6 bases). This clonotype was obtained from a woman aged 18-35 years in good health and CMV-seronegative. CDR3 protein: CASRTQGSTGELFF. The CDR3 DNA reads as TGTGCCAGCAGAACACAGGGTAGTACCGGGGAGCTGTTTTTT.